This T cell receptor beta chain was identified in a study of cytomegalovirus exposure and HLA in healthy donors. PCR primers comprised 60 Vbeta and 13 Jbeta primers. Profiled with immunoSEQ multiplex PCR; TCRdb holds only in-frame clones, not every one. The table records 150,000 to 180,000 clones, around 80% of them present only once. On this clone: Its antigen is undetermined.

The donors (healthy individuals) were bone marrow donors. Despite likely unrecorded immune exposures, the donors were nominally healthy at the time of sampling. Findings of the study overall: In a later analysis, DRB1 alleles had the most associated TCRs; HLA-C alleles the fewest.

Sequenced material: PBMCs. The source is a woman aged 35 to 49 in good health and CMV-seronegative.

The CDR3 is CASRSGGSGANVLTF. The CDR3 DNA is TGTGCCAGCAGGTCGGGGGGGTCCGGGGCCAACGTCCTGACTTTC. The chain joins TRBV7-2 to TRBJ2-6; TRBD2 matches 8 bases. The CDR3 sequence is 15 residues long. Germline V lookup: CDR1 SGHTA, CDR2 FQGNSA. V shed 6 bases, J shed 4 bases, and the junction held 5 bases outside the gene matches.